These T cell receptor beta chains were read from a single sample in a study of T cells in Graves' hyperthyroidism and ophthalmopathy. Each CDR3 protein gets one entry after TCRdb re-called the multiplex PCR reads with MiXCR. The top ten hold 8% to 13% of the sample, which has over 300,000 distinct CDR3 sequences, roughly 14% seen once. Sequencing was done on a sample of blood. These receptors all stem from a woman aged 55 to 70 with Graves' hyperthyroidism. CDR3s include the opening cysteine and the closing phenylalanine or tryptophan. Fields, in order: CDR3 length, D gene, V gene, clone size, J gene, CDR3 protein, CDR3 DNA. The D gene is left open where the match is weak. Size is omitted from some rows. Given values are once, few, many or a class for expanded clones.

>14|TRBD2|TRBV12-5|.|TRBJ2-1
CASGLVGGRDEQFF
TGTGCTAGTGGTTTGGTCGGCGGGAGGGATGAGCAGTTCTTC
>15|TRBD1|TRBV25-1|.|TRBJ1-2
CASSSAQTGNYGYTF
TGTGCCAGCAGTTCGGCGCAGACAGGGAACTATGGCTACACCTTC
>16|.|TRBV18|many|TRBJ1-5
CASSPEGIQSNQPQHF
TGTGCCAGCTCACCAGAGGGGATCCAGAGCAATCAGCCCCAGCATTTT
>15|TRBD1|TRBV5-6|.|TRBJ2-7
CASSVGQGLSYEQYF
TGTGCCAGCAGCGTGGGACAGGGCCTCTCCTACGAGCAGTACTTC
>14|.|TRBV5-1|many|TRBJ1-2
CASSLLRGGYGYTF
TGCGCCAGCAGCTTGTTGAGGGGTGGCTATGGCTACACCTTC
>16|.|TRBV7-3|many|TRBJ2-3
CASSPRGGASTDTQYF
TGTGCCAGCAGCCCCAGGGGCGGGGCTAGCACAGATACGCAGTATTTT
>14|.|TRBV27|many|TRBJ1-2
CASSSQTGGLGYTF
TGTGCCAGCAGTAGTCAGACGGGGGGTCTCGGCTACACCTTC
>14|.|TRBV7-3|many|TRBJ2-7
CASSLDRISYEQYF
TGTGCCAGCAGCTTAGACAGGATCTCCTACGAGCAGTACTTC
>14|.|TRBV28|many|TRBJ2-3
CASGPPGVTDTQYF
TGTGCCAGCGGGCCCCCCGGGGTTACAGACACGCAGTATTTT
>16|.|TRBV24-1|.|TRBJ2-2
CATSDPRSGGTGELFF
TGTGCCACCAGTGATCCCAGGAGCGGAGGCACCGGGGAGCTGTTTTTT
>16|TRBD1|TRBV18|few|TRBJ1-1
CASSPQFDRGGTEAFF
TGTGCCAGCTCACCCCAATTTGACAGGGGCGGGACTGAAGCTTTCTTT
>11|.|TRBV27|.|TRBJ1-2
CASRNLYGYTF
TGTGCCAGCAGAAACCTCTATGGCTACACCTTC
>13|.|TRBV5-4|.|TRBJ1-1
CASSLVLLPEAFF
TGTGCCAGCAGCTTGGTACTGCTCCCCGAAGCTTTCTTT
>15|TRBD1|TRBV6-2/TRBV6-3|few|TRBJ2-1
CASSYRDRGNNEQFF
TGTGCCAGCAGTTACCGGGACAGGGGGAACAATGAGCAGTTCTTC
>15|.|TRBV19|.|TRBJ2-5
CASRTDATRVETQYF
TGTGCCAGTAGAACCGATGCGACTAGAGTAGAGACCCAGTACTTC
>14|TRBD1|TRBV4-1|many|TRBJ1-4
CASSQVGTGEKLFF
TGCGCCAGCAGCCAAGTTGGGACAGGTGAAAAACTGTTTTTT
>15|.|TRBV27|many|TRBJ1-3
CASSFSHYSGNTIYF
TGTGCCAGCAGTTTTTCGCACTACTCTGGAAACACCATATATTTT
>13|.|TRBV14|.|TRBJ1-4
CASSRAFNEKLFF
TGTGCCAGCAGCCGGGCGTTTAATGAAAAACTGTTTTTT
>17|TRBD2|TRBV5-6|few|TRBJ2-7
CASSFLTGTSGTYEQYF
TGTGCCAGCAGTTTTCTAACCGGGACTAGCGGCACCTACGAGCAGTACTTC
>14|.|TRBV12-3/TRBV12-4|few|TRBJ2-7
CASRTSGTGYEQYF
TGTGCCAGCAGAACCTCAGGGACCGGTTACGAGCAGTACTTC
>12|.|TRBV4-2|.|TRBJ1-2
CASSQDVSLYTF
TGTGCCAGCAGCCAAGATGTGTCGCTTTACACCTTC
>15|TRBD1|TRBV11-2|.|TRBJ2-7
CASSLAGRGNYEQYF
TGTGCCAGCAGCTTAGCTGGCAGGGGGAACTACGAGCAGTACTTC
>17|TRBD1|TRBV5-1|many|TRBJ1-2
CASSPRPPGQRNYGYTF
TGCGCCAGCAGCCCACGACCACCGGGACAGAGAAACTATGGCTACACCTTC
>15|.|TRBV5-1|.|TRBJ1-2
CASSASGDSHLGYTF
TGCGCCAGCAGCGCATCAGGGGACTCACATTTGGGCTACACCTTC
>14|.|TRBV28|medium-sized|TRBJ2-3
CASSLNGPWRTQYF
TGTGCCAGCAGTTTAAACGGACCATGGAGGACGCAGTATTTT
>13|.|TRBV6-1|.|TRBJ2-3
CASSSPITDTQYF
TGTGCCAGCAGTTCTCCTATCACAGATACGCAGTATTTT
>19|TRBD1|TRBV12-5|.|TRBJ2-6
CASGSTRDRGQSGANVLTF
TGTGCTAGTGGTTCAACCCGGGACAGGGGCCAGTCTGGGGCCAACGTCCTGACTTTC
>15|.|TRBV7-9|.|TRBJ1-1
CASYMGGAFFTEAFF
TGTGCCAGCTATATGGGGGGCGCCTTTTTCACTGAAGCTTTCTTT
>13|.|TRBV12-3/TRBV12-4|few|TRBJ2-7
CASSDLNSYEQYF
TGTGCCAGCAGTGATCTAAACTCCTACGAGCAGTACTTC